Described below is a single T cell receptor beta chain sequence and its context. The data were obtained in a study of blood T cell repertoires in COVID-19. Overall study context: Sources were T cells, B-cell-depleted T cells, or PBMCs; the material itself was cDNA or gDNA.

Those enrolled, adults aged 18 to 89 years, came from 24 US areas. As originally analysed: Cell counts per sample came from amplifying reference gene primers. Produced via immunoSEQ multiplex PCR; TCRdb's table is partial and in-frame only. From that table come the V and J calls and clone size; the DNA was used to work out D and trimming. The sample shows 130,000 or so clones, roughly 81% of them seen only once. Sequencing was performed on PBMCs or T cells enriched from blood (not recorded which). The sequence was obtained from a woman in her forties or fifties with acute COVID-19.

The CDR3 coding sequence is TGTGCCAGCAGCGACAGGGATCTCTCTGGCTACACCTTC. Translating gives CASSDRDLSGYTF. The V gene is TRBV6-5, the J gene TRBJ1-2; 7 bases are shared with TRBD1. This CDR3 is 13 amino acids long. Germline CDR1 reads MNHEY; CDR2 reads SVGAGI. The V gene end was trimmed by 6 bases and the J gene end by 7 bases; junction bases not matched to a gene: 8.